The clone carrying this TCR beta chain showed up many times. Individual cDNA molecules were tagged with unique molecular identifiers, the study reported. Using its own MiXCR run on the 5' RACE reads, TCRdb lists one record per CDR3 protein. The table records 50,000 to 55,000 distinct CDR3 sequences, roughly 8.8% of them present only once. The CDR3 extends over 18 amino acids. The germline V gene encodes CDR1 MDHEN and CDR2 SYDVKM. V trimming: 10 bases; J trimming: 6 bases; junction bases outside the gene matches: 20. This specimen comes from a study of early T cells in non-severe SARS-CoV-2 infection. Background on the study: From unsorted whole blood, bulk RNA was sequenced, and the chains remained unpaired.

Source material: whole blood. The genes are TRBV28 and TRBJ2-1; 11 nucleotides line up with TRBD2. This clonotype originated in an adult who was a healthcare worker with PCR-confirmed SARS-CoV-2 infection or an uninfected control (not recorded which). The CDR3 is CATLPGGASGRRRNEQFF. The CDR3 coding sequence is TGTGCCACCTTACCGGGTGGGGCTAGCGGGAGGCGTCGCAATGAGCAGTTCTTC.